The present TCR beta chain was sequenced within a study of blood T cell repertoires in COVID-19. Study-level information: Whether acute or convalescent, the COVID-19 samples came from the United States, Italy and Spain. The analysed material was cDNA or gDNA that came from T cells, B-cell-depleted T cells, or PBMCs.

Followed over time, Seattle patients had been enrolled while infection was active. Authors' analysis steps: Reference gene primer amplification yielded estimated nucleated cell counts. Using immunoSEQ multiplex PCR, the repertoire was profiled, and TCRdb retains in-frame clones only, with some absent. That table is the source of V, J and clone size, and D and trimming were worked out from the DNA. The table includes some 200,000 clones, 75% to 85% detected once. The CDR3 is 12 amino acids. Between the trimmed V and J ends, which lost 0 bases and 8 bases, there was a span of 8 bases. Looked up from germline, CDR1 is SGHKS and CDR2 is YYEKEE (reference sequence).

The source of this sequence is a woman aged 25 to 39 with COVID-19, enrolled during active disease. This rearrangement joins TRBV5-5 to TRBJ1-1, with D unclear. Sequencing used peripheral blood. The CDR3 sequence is CASSLVAWEAFF. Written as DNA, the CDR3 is TGTGCCAGCAGCTTGGTAGCGTGGGAAGCTTTCTTT.